The 14 T cell receptor beta chains reported below all come from one sample, sequenced in a study of identical twins. TCRdb reprocessed the 5' RACE reads with MiXCR, giving one entry per CDR3 protein. The sample shows some 96,000 distinct CDR3 sequences, 5.9% of them seen only once. Sequencing was performed on memory T cells sorted from blood. The receptors here all came from a woman in her forties or fifties in good health.

This clonotype was found many times. The chain is built from TRBV14 and TRBJ1-1; a weak D match, TRBD1 (5 bases). This CDR3 spans 16 amino acids. Germline V CDR1 and CDR2: SGHDN, FVKESK. Trimming cost V 0 bases and J 3 bases, with 14 bases left between them. CDR3 nucleotides: TGTGCCAGCAGCCAAGAGGCAGGGCTAATCGACACTGAAGCTTTCTTT. Translating it yields CASSQEAGLIDTEAFF.

At least ten counts were recorded for this clonotype. V usage is TRBV5-8 and J usage is TRBJ2-7; 7 bases align to TRBD1. V was clipped by 7 bases and J by 2 bases; unmatched bases: 6. In germline, CDR1 is SGHTS, CDR2 YDEGEE. There are 13 residues in the CDR3. The CDR3 spells CASRTGTAYEQYV. In DNA form, the CDR3 reads TGTGCCAGCCGAACTGGGACAGCCTACGAGCAGTACGTC.

This clonotype was seen repeatedly, ten times or more. This rearrangement joins TRBV5-4 to TRBJ2-4; weak D call: TRBD2 (5 bases). Trimming removed 5 bases from V and 2 bases from J, with 14 bases in between. The CDR3 is 15 amino acids. In germline, CDR1 is SGHNT, CDR2 YYREEE (reference sequence). CDR3 DNA sequence: TGTGCCAGCAGTAAGAACCGGGAATCCAAAAACATTCAGTACTTC. Its translation: CASSKNRESKNIQYF.

This clonotype was seen a few times. The chain is built from TRBV4-1 and TRBJ2-3; 10 bases align to TRBD2. This CDR3 contains 20 residues. After removal of 0 bases from V and 0 bases from J, the junction contained 12 bases not matched to a gene. Looked up from germline, CDR1 is MGHRA and CDR2 is YSYEKL. The CDR3 is CASSQDWASTSGTSTDTQYF. The CDR3 DNA follows: TGCGCCAGCAGCCAAGATTGGGCGAGCACTAGCGGGACTAGCACAGATACGCAGTATTTT.

V usage is TRBV11-2 and J usage is TRBJ1-4, with unresolved D. Germline assignment: CDR1 SGHAT and CDR2 FQNNGV. The V and J ends lost 1 base and 7 bases respectively, with 13 bases between them. The CDR3 length is 15 residues. The CDR3 coding sequence is TGTGCCAGCAGCTTAGTAGGAAAGCGCCTTGAAAAACTGTTTTTT. Amino acid sequence: CASSLVGKRLEKLFF.

This clonotype came up many times. This chain links TRBV12-3 or TRBV12-4 with TRBJ2-2, with D perhaps matching TRBD1 (5 bases). The CDR3 contains 16 residues. V shed 7 bases and J shed 0 bases, with 15 bases lying between them. The DNA of the CDR3 is TGTGCCAGCACTACGACAGAACTCGCGAACACCGGGGAGCTGTTTTTT. It encodes CASTTTELANTGELFF.

This clonotype was observed many times. This sequence joins TRBV2 and TRBJ2-7, with D unresolved. Germline loops: CDR1 SNHLY, CDR2 FYNNEI. The V and J ends lost 7 bases and 0 bases respectively, with 10 bases between them. CDR3 size: 13 residues. CDR3 nucleotide sequence: TGTGCCAGCAAGGTCCAGAGCTCCTACGAGCAGTACGTC. Its translation is CASKVQSSYEQYV.

This clonotype was counted many times. V usage is TRBV12-3 or TRBV12-4 and J usage is TRBJ1-1; 9 bases are a match to TRBD1. V lost 3 bases to trimming and J lost 0 bases; unmatched junction nucleotides: 8. The length of the CDR3 is 17 residues. The CDR3 region is CASSFDGTGFMNTEAFF. CDR3 coding DNA: TGTGCCAGCAGTTTCGATGGGACAGGGTTCATGAACACTGAAGCTTTCTTT.

This clonotype was counted many times. The rearrangement links TRBV12-3 or TRBV12-4 to TRBJ2-7; TRBD2 agrees at 13 bases. After removal of 5 bases from V and 7 bases from J, the junction contained 5 bases not matched to a gene. This CDR3 contains 14 residues. The CDR3 loop is CASSRTSGRSEQYF. The CDR3 DNA follows: TGTGCCAGCAGTCGGACTAGCGGGAGAAGTGAGCAGTACTTC.

This clonotype was counted at least ten times. The chain employs TRBV20-1 and TRBJ2-5; 12 nucleotides match TRBD2. This CDR3 has 15 residues. Germline V gene sequence: CDR1 DFQATT, CDR2 SNEGSKA (reference sequence). With V trimmed by 6 bases and J by 1 base, 6 bases remained unmatched. The CDR3: CSALAGGPGQETQYF. The DNA for the CDR3 is TGCAGTGCCCTAGCGGGAGGGCCTGGCCAAGAGACCCAGTACTTC.

This clonotype was picked up many times. V usage is TRBV10-2 and J usage is TRBJ2-2, with TRBD2 matching 12 bases. J was trimmed by 0 bases and V by 8 bases; bases with no gene match: 4. CDR3 size: 16 residues. Germline V gene data show CDR1 as WSHSY and CDR2 as SAAADI. The CDR3 coding sequence is TGCGCCAGCGGGGGACTAGCGGGTTCGAACACCGGGGAGCTGTTTTTT. This translates into CASGGLAGSNTGELFF.

In its sample, this clonotype was seen many times. The chain couples TRBV5-1 to TRBJ1-2; D remains ambiguous. The CDR3 extends over 15 amino acids. Germline CDR1 and CDR2: SGHRS and YFSETQ. With 3 bases removed from V and 5 bases from J, the gap between germline ends came to 17 bases. The CDR3 nucleotides are TGCGCCAGCAGCTCAAATTGGGGATCTTCGTATGGCTACACCTTC. Its protein product is CASSSNWGSSYGYTF.

In its sample, this clonotype was seen a few times. This chain uses TRBV2 with TRBJ2-3, with TRBD2 matching over 9 bases. The CDR3 is made up of 15 amino acids. CDR1 is SNHLY, CDR2 FYNNEI, per germline. The V segment lost 10 bases and the J segment 3 bases; nucleotides outside the gene matches: 11. As DNA, the CDR3 is TGTGCCATCCCATTAGCGGGAGTGGGGACAGATACGCAGTATTTT. Translated: CAIPLAGVGTDTQYF.

This clonotype was seen many times. The V gene is TRBV12-3 or TRBV12-4, the J gene TRBJ2-3; D might be TRBD1 (6 bases). Trimming cost V 3 bases and J 2 bases, with 9 bases left between them. The CDR3 is 14 amino acids. The CDR3 here is CASSFRGTTDTQYF. CDR3 DNA: TGTGCCAGCAGTTTCAGGGGAACCACAGATACGCAGTATTTT.